One and the same sample provided the 30 T cell receptor beta chains below, sequenced in a study of blood T cell repertoires in COVID-19. Sequencing was performed with immunoSEQ multiplex PCR; in TCRdb, only in-frame clones are kept and a portion is missing. Altogether 300,000 to 400,000 clones are present, 85% to 90% being singletons, with the ten largest covering roughly 1%. Material: PBMCs or T cells enriched from blood (not recorded which). All receptors derive from a man between 18 and 29 years old who had recovered from COVID-19.

CDR3 in amino acids: CATGTVGLGELFF. The CDR3 DNA follows: TGTGCCACCGGGACTGTCGGTTTAGGGGAGCTGTTTTTT. The chain is built from TRBV24-1 and TRBJ2-2, with D perhaps TRBD2 (6 bases). The CDR3 is 13 amino acids. Germline loops: CDR1 KGHDR, CDR2 SFDVKD. The V end lost 9 bases, the J end lost 8 bases, and 15 bases lay between the germline ends.

This chain links TRBV10-3 with TRBJ1-1; perhaps TRBD1 as D (5 bases). CDR1 and CDR2 from the germline V gene are ENHRY and SYGVKD. This CDR3 spans 15 amino acids. With 5 bases removed from V and 5 bases from J, the gap between germline ends came to 18 bases. The CDR3 bases are TGTGCCATCAGTTCGGGAGGGGCGCCGGGGACTGAAGCTTTCTTT. The encoded protein is CAISSGGAPGTEAFF.

The rearrangement joins TRBV27 to TRBJ2-5, with 7 bases fitting TRBD2. The CDR3 runs to 13 residues. J lost 1 base, V lost 7 bases, and 3 bases had no gene match. Germline CDR1 and CDR2: MNHEY and SMNVEV (reference sequence). CDR3 loop: CASMGGVQETQYF. CDR3 DNA: TGTGCCAGCATGGGGGGGGTCCAAGAGACCCAGTACTTC.

About this clone: Other DNA sequences within the sample encode an identical CDR3. The V gene is TRBV7-9, the J gene TRBJ1-4; weak D call: TRBD1 (5 bases). Germline V lookup: CDR1 SEHNR, CDR2 FQNEAQ (reference sequence). The V and J ends lost 4 bases and 5 bases respectively, with 11 bases between them. The CDR3 covers 14 residues. CDR3 region: CASSSGQGNEKLFF. CDR3 nucleotides: TGTGCCAGCAGCTCTGGACAAGGGAATGAAAAACTGTTTTTT.

This clone occurred once. V gene TRBV19 combines with J gene TRBJ1-4; D gene unclear. Trimming removed 9 bases at V and 0 bases at J, with 14 bases between. The V gene's germline CDR1 is LNHDA and CDR2 SQIVND (reference sequence). The CDR3 has 15 amino acids. The CDR3, as DNA: TGTGCCAGATCCCAGACACGGACAACTAATGAAAAACTGTTTTTT. It is translated as CARSQTRTTNEKLFF.

V and J are TRBV5-1 and TRBJ2-5, with 8 bases aligning to TRBD2. V shed 4 bases and J 5 bases; nucleotides not matched to a gene: 19. This CDR3 region has 18 residues. Germline V gene sequence: CDR1 SGHRS, CDR2 YFSETQ. The CDR3 nucleotides are TGCGCCAGCAGCCGGGGCGGACTAGCTACTTCCTTGGGGGAGACCCAGTACTTC. This gives the protein CASSRGGLATSLGETQYF.

The J gene is TRBJ2-1, the V gene TRBV7-3; TRBD2 agrees at 13 bases. Germline V gene data show CDR1 as SGHTA and CDR2 as FQGTGA. The CDR3 has 16 amino acids. J gave up 5 bases and V 4 bases, and 5 bases lay outside the gene matches. The CDR3 coding sequence is TGTGCCAGCAGCTCCGGACTAGCGGGAGCTAACAATGAGCAGTTCTTC. Residues: CASSSGLAGANNEQFF.

The gene calls are TRBV19 and TRBJ1-1, with 10 positions matching TRBD1. CDR1 is LNHDA and CDR2 is SQIVND in the germline V gene (reference sequence). The CDR3 is 16 residues long. After removal of 6 bases from V and 4 bases from J, the junction contained 11 bases not matched to a gene. The CDR3 DNA reads as TGTGCCAGTAGCTACCGACAGGGGGCGCGGAGCACTGAAGCTTTCTTT. This gives the protein CASSYRQGARSTEAFF.

The chain has TRBV5-1 and TRBJ2-7; 8 bases line up with TRBD1. The germline V gene encodes CDR1 SGHRS and CDR2 YFSETQ. After removal of 5 bases from V and 5 bases from J, the junction contained 9 bases not matched to a gene. The CDR3 spans 14 residues. The CDR3 sequence is CASRGGTGGHEQYF. In nucleotides, the CDR3 is TGCGCCAGCAGGGGTGGGACAGGCGGGCACGAGCAGTACTTC.

The chain is built from TRBV6-5 and TRBJ2-3; unclear D gene. V lost 5 bases and J lost 0, with 9 bases in between. CDR1 and CDR2 (germline): MNHEY, SVGAGI. The CDR3 runs 14 residues. The CDR3 reads CASSSVLSTDTQYF. CDR3 bases: TGTGCCAGCAGTAGCGTCCTAAGCACAGATACGCAGTATTTT.

V usage is TRBV24-1 and J usage is TRBJ2-3, with 16 nucleotides matching TRBD2. The germline gives CDR1 KGHDR, CDR2 SFDVKD. Losses at the gene ends were 5 bases for V and 5 bases for J; bases not matched to a gene: 12. The CDR3 is 19 amino acids. CDR3 bases: TGTGCCACCAGTGGCCCCGGGACTAGCGGGAGGGCCCAGAGAGATACGCAGTATTTT. It yields the protein CATSGPGTSGRAQRDTQYF.

This chain uses TRBV6-5 with TRBJ1-2; TRBD1 matches at 8 bases. The CDR3 has 14 amino acids. Germline values: CDR1 MNHEY, CDR2 SVGAGI. Trimming cost V 6 bases and J 4 bases; bases outside gene matches: 7. The CDR3 sequence is CASSPRGPIYGYTF. In nucleotides, the CDR3 is TGTGCCAGCAGCCCCAGGGGGCCTATCTATGGCTACACCTTC.

The CDR3 is CASSPEGARYEQYF. The CDR3 DNA is TGTGCCAGCAGCCCCGAAGGGGCTAGGTACGAGCAGTACTTC. The chain links TRBV9 to TRBJ2-7; tentatively, D is TRBD1 (5 bases). The germline V gene has CDR1 SGDLS and CDR2 YYNGEE. This CDR3 region has 14 residues. With 4 bases removed from V and 4 bases from J, the gap between germline ends came to 15 bases.

This clone was recorded only once. The chain has TRBV10-3 and TRBJ2-5, with TRBD1 identical over 9 bases. Germline lookup yields CDR1 ENHRY and CDR2 SYGVKD. This CDR3 region has 16 residues. V dropped 2 bases and J dropped 3; count of bases not matched to a gene: 7. CDR3 protein: CAISEPTGTGKETQYF. CDR3 DNA: TGTGCCATCAGTGAGCCGACCGGGACAGGGAAAGAGACCCAGTACTTC.

In this sample, this clone turned up once. V and J are TRBV19 and TRBJ1-2; D remains unclear. V was shortened by 4 bases and J by 6 bases, with 15 bases between the two germline ends. Per germline, CDR1 LNHDA and CDR2 SQIVND (reference sequence). The CDR3 length is 14 residues. The CDR3 DNA sequence: TGTGCCAGTAGTACTTCGAGTAGCTCCCATGGCTACACCTTC. The encoded protein is CASSTSSSSHGYTF.

The chain links TRBV7-8 to TRBJ2-5, with TRBD2 matching over 11 bases. Germline assignment: CDR1 SGHVS and CDR2 FQNEAQ. The CDR3 loop spans 15 amino acids. Germline trimming cut 7 bases from V and 5 bases from J; bases unmatched to any gene: 9. The CDR3 sequence: CASTALAGVRETQYF. CDR3 sequence (DNA): TGTGCCAGCACCGCACTAGCGGGAGTTAGGGAGACCCAGTACTTC.

The CDR3 DNA sequence: TGTGCCAGCAGCCGGTGGCGGGGGCGCGAAACTAACTATGGCTACACCTTC. Translated: CASSRWRGRETNYGYTF. J is TRBJ1-2 and V is TRBV7-9; a weak D match, TRBD1 (6 bases). The V gene lost 5 bases and the J gene lost 0 bases, with 19 bases spanning the gap. The CDR3 extends over 17 amino acids. The V gene's germline CDR1 is SEHNR and CDR2 FQNEAQ (reference sequence).

The CDR3 nucleotides read TGTGCCAGCAGCCCAGGACTGCTTACAGATACGCAGTATTTT. This gives the protein CASSPGLLTDTQYF. The chain recombines TRBV14 with TRBJ2-3; D might be TRBD2 (5 bases). The CDR3 covers 14 residues. Germline-derived CDR1 and CDR2 are SGHDN and FVKESK. Trimming took off 4 bases at V and 3 bases at J, with 11 bases between the two ends.

The chain combines TRBV19 with TRBJ1-3; D unclear. The CDR3 is made up of 14 amino acids. The V and J ends lost 8 bases and 2 bases respectively, with 13 bases between them. The germline V gene has CDR1 LNHDA and CDR2 SQIVND (reference sequence). The CDR3 DNA is TGTGCCAGTGCCAGGATCGAACCTGGAAACACCATATATTTT. Translating gives CASARIEPGNTIYF.

This clone was seen more than once but under ten times. The rearrangement uses TRBV19 and TRBJ1-2; a weak D match, TRBD1 (5 bases). V was trimmed by 2 bases and J by 4 bases, leaving 8 bases between them. The germline V gene has CDR1 LNHDA and CDR2 SQIVND (reference sequence). The CDR3 totals 13 residues. Written as DNA, the CDR3 is TGTGCCAGTAGTATAAACACAGGCTATGGCTACACCTTC. This sequence encodes CASSINTGYGYTF.

This chain connects TRBV25-1 to TRBJ2-7; TRBD1 matches 9 bases. Germline CDR1 reads MGHDK; CDR2 reads SYGVNS. Unmatched junction bases numbered 9, after V lost 6 bases and J lost 3 bases. The CDR3 runs to 15 residues. CDR3 in DNA: TGTGCCAGCAGCCTGGCCGGGACAGGGAGCTACGAGCAGTACTTC. It codes for CASSLAGTGSYEQYF.

The chain carries TRBV10-3 and TRBJ2-5; 7 bases are shared with TRBD1. Losses at the gene ends were 6 bases for V and 3 bases for J; bases not matched to a gene: 1. This CDR3 is 12 amino acids long. CDR1 is ENHRY and CDR2 is SYGVKD in the germline V gene. This CDR3 reads CAIRGQEETQYF. The CDR3 DNA is TGTGCCATCAGAGGACAGGAAGAGACCCAGTACTTC.

The chain combines TRBV6-5 with TRBJ1-4, with D perhaps matching TRBD1 (6 bases). The CDR3 sequence is 16 residues long. Trimming cost V 0 bases and J 6 bases, with 14 bases left between them. Germline V gene lookup returns CDR1 MNHEY and CDR2 SVGAGI. In nucleotides, the CDR3 is TGTGCCAGCAGTTACTCGGGGGCAGGTACGGATGAAAAACTGTTTTTT. It encodes CASSYSGAGTDEKLFF.

The genes are TRBV19 and TRBJ1-5; 9 bases fit TRBD1. This CDR3 spans 14 amino acids. Germline CDR1 reads LNHDA; CDR2 reads SQIVND (reference sequence). V trimming: 6 bases; J trimming: 6 bases; junction bases outside the gene matches: 6. CDR3 protein: CASSPTGGSQPQHF. The DNA for the CDR3 is TGTGCCAGTAGCCCAACAGGGGGCTCTCAGCCCCAGCATTTT.

This clone occurred once. The chain employs TRBV19 and TRBJ1-5, with 7 bases lining up with TRBD1. Germline V lookup: CDR1 LNHDA, CDR2 SQIVND (reference sequence). After removal of 0 bases from V and 2 bases from J, the junction contained 7 bases not matched to a gene. This CDR3 comprises 17 residues. Written as DNA, the CDR3 is TGTGCCAGTAGTATAGACCACAGGGGAGTCGGCAATCAGCCCCAGCATTTT. It encodes CASSIDHRGVGNQPQHF.

The rearrangement joins TRBV27 to TRBJ1-5; unclear D gene. Germline CDR1 and CDR2: MNHEY and SMNVEV (reference sequence). V gave up 8 bases and J gave up 0 bases, with 20 bases separating them. CDR3 size: 17 residues. The chain's CDR3 is CASSYSRASNSNQPQHF. The CDR3 bases are TGTGCCAGCTCCTACTCGCGGGCCTCAAATAGCAATCAGCCCCAGCATTTT.

The chain employs TRBV27 and TRBJ2-5, with 12 bases lining up with TRBD1. CDR3 size: 14 residues. In germline, CDR1 is MNHEY, CDR2 SMNVEV (reference sequence). V shed 7 bases and J 5 bases; nucleotides not matched to a gene: 5. The CDR3 protein is CASKRDRGPETQYF. In DNA, the CDR3 is TGTGCCAGCAAGCGGGACAGGGGGCCCGAGACCCAGTACTTC.

The genes are TRBV5-1 and TRBJ1-1; the D gene is possibly TRBD1 (6 bases). The CDR3 has 14 amino acids. V lost 0 bases and J lost 8, with 14 bases in between. From germline, CDR1 is SGHRS and CDR2 YFSETQ. The CDR3 loop reads CASSLDTGTGEAFF. The CDR3 coding sequence is TGCGCCAGCAGCTTGGACACAGGGACGGGAGAAGCTTTCTTT.

This clone was counted a few times. The CDR3: CASLTSGQLLNQPQHF. The CDR3 region has the DNA TGTGCCAGTCTTACCTCGGGACAGTTACTCAATCAGCCCCAGCATTTT. V is TRBV19 and J is TRBJ1-5; 7 positions agree with TRBD1. The CDR3 runs 16 residues. Germline V gene sequence: CDR1 LNHDA, CDR2 SQIVND (reference sequence). The trim removed 8 bases at V and 3 bases at J, leaving 13 bases unmatched.

This rearrangement joins TRBV28 to TRBJ1-4; possibly TRBD1 for D (6 bases). The CDR3 length is 14 residues. CDR1 and CDR2 (germline): MDHEN, SYDVKM. Trimming cost V 6 bases and J 5 bases, with 13 bases left between them. The CDR3 nucleotides are TGTGCCAGCAGGGGGGACAATAACAATGAAAAACTGTTTTTT. Its protein product is CASRGDNNNEKLFF.